This T cell receptor (beta chain) was sequenced in a study of CD8+CD57+ T cells in acquired aplastic anemia. Study-level information: The study obtained an average of approximately 2.9 ug of DNA from sorted CD4+ and CD8+ cells.

Trimming pared 5 bases from V and 8 bases from J, leaving 15 bases between. CDR1 is SGHTA and CDR2 is FQGNSA in the germline V gene. The CDR3 has 13 amino acids. This clonotype was seen repeatedly, ten times or more. What it binds is unknown. The study profiled TCR beta VDJ and CDR3 using genomic DNA as template. TCRdb re-analysed the reads in MiXCR, keeping a single row per CDR3 protein. This sample yields about 220,000 distinct CDR3 sequences, of which 34% are seen a single time; roughly 1.1% belongs to the top ten. Study observations and caveats: Between patients and controls, 25 to 35 CD8+ CDR3 sequences were found in common.

The sequenced sample consisted of sorted CD4+, CD8+, or CD8+CD57+ T cells (not recorded which) from PBMCs. The receptor was derived from a human donor in good health, serving as a control. The chain has TRBV7-2 and TRBJ1-2; no definite D call. CDR3 in DNA: TGTGCCAGCAGCACAAGTCGAACCGGCGGCTACACCTTC. Its translation: CASSTSRTGGYTF.